The present T cell receptor (beta chain) was sequenced within a study of control samples from healthy donors and cancer patients. The table came from immunoSEQ multiplex PCR; TCRdb's copy has only in-frame clones and leaves some out. The sample lists about 75,000 clones; 94% were seen once. V dropped 5 bases and J dropped 5; count of bases not matched to a gene: 4. The CDR3 runs 14 residues. CDR1 and CDR2 from the germline V gene are MDHEN and SYDVKM. The chain uses TRBV28 and TRBJ1-5; 9 nucleotides line up with TRBD1. Sequenced material: blood. The source of this sequence is a middle-aged woman in good health. CDR3 nucleotide sequence: TGTGCCAGCAGTAGACAGGGGGGGTATCAGCCCCAGCATTTT. It codes for CASSRQGGYQPQHF. The complete variable domain, with remaining parts taken from reference TRBV28 and TRBJ1-5, reads DVKVTQSSRYLVKRTGEKVFLECVQDMDHENMFWYRQDPGLGLRLIYFSYDVKMKEKGDIPEGYSVSREKKERFSLILESASTNQTSMYLCASSRQGGYQPQHFGDGTRLSIL.